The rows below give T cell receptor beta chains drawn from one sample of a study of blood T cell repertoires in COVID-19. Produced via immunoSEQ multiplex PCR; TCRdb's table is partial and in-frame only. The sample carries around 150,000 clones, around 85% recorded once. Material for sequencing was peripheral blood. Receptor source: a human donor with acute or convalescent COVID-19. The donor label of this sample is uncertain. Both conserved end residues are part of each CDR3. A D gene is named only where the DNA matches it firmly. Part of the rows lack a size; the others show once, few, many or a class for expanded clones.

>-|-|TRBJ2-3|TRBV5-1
CASRVGGLTDTQYF
TGCGCCAGCAGGGTGGGGGGGCTCACAGATACGCAGTATTTT
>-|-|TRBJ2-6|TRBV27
CASSLKASSSGANVLTF
TGTGCCAGCAGTTTAAAGGCTTCTAGCTCTGGGGCCAACGTCCTGACTTTC
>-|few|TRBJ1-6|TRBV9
CASSVRDNSPLHF
TGTGCCAGCAGCGTACGGGATAATTCACCCCTCCACTTT
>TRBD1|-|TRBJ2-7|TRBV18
CASQPTGSGSYEQYF
TGTGCCAGCCAACCGACAGGGTCCGGATCTTACGAGCAGTACTTC
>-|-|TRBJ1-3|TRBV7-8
CASSLIPRTSSGNTIYF
TGTGCCAGCAGCTTAATTCCCCGGACAAGCTCTGGAAACACCATATATTTT
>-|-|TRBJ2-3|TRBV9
CASSAHPGPAGQTDTQYF
TGTGCCAGCAGCGCCCACCCCGGCCCAGCGGGACAAACAGATACGCAGTATTTT
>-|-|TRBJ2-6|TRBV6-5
CASSSGQTGANVLTF
TGTGCCAGCAGTTCCGGACAGACTGGGGCCAACGTCCTGACTTTC
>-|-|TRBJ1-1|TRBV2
CASRGQENTEAFF
TGTGCCAGCAGGGGACAAGAGAACACTGAAGCTTTCTTT
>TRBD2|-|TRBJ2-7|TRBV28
CASSRGVPYEQYF
TGTGCCAGCAGCCGGGGGGTACCCTACGAGCAGTACTTC
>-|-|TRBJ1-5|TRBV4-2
CASSQETIGLVPQHF
TGTGCCAGCAGCCAAGAAACTATCGGTCTAGTTCCCCAGCATTTT
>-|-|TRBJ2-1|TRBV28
CASSLNEQFF
TGTGCCAGCAGCCTCAATGAGCAGTTCTTC
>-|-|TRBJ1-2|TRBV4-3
CASSQDLPNSGYTF
TGCGCCAGCAGCCAAGATTTGCCAAACTCGGGCTACACCTTC
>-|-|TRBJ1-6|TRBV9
CASSGTGEGSPLHF
TGTGCCAGCAGCGGAACGGGAGAAGGGTCACCCCTCCACTTT
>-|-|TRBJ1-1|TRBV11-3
CASSLTGRNTEAFF
TGTGCCAGCAGCTTGACCGGGAGGAACACTGAAGCTTTCTTT
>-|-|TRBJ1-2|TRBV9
CASSPGLNGYTF
TGTGCCAGCAGCCCCGGGTTGAATGGCTACACCTTC
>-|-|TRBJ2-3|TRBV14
CASSQGGTDTQYF
TGTGCCAGCAGCCAAGGAGGCACAGATACGCAGTATTTT
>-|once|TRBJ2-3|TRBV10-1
CASSPREGTDTQYF
TGCGCCAGCAGCCCCAGGGAAGGCACAGATACGCAGTATTTT
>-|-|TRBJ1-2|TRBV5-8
CASSGRTGVLYGYTF
TGTGCCAGCAGCGGCAGAACAGGAGTTCTTTATGGCTACACCTTC